The clone carrying this T cell receptor beta chain was found once. With a J-beta primer mix and a sample-barcoded 5' primer, a second PCR ran about 7 to 12 cycles. A template-switch adaptor with 12 random nucleotides tagged each cDNA molecule. Per-sample output comprised a minimum of 2.5 million paired-end reads containing CDR3. From the 5' RACE reads, TCRdb called clonotypes with MiXCR, one entry per CDR3 protein. In the table there are approximately 900,000 distinct CDR3 sequences, just under 30% of which are singletons. CDR3 length: 15 amino acids. Between the trimmed V and J ends, which lost 4 bases and 0 bases, there was a span of 12 bases. This record comes from a study of blood T cells in healthy people across ages. These data also featured in a second study, about T cells of mothers and their children. That report notes: Related mother-child pairs shared marginally more repertoire than unrelated pairs, though not significantly.

This sequence originates from a woman aged 40 to 49 in good health. The J gene is TRBJ1-1, the V gene TRBV12-3 or TRBV12-4, with D possibly being TRBD1 (5 bases). Material: blood. The CDR3, as DNA: TGTGCCAGCAGTTCGAGGAGGACACTGAACACTGAAGCTTTCTTT. It translates to CASSSRRTLNTEAFF.